This TCR beta chain came from a study of response to subunit inactivated influenza vaccine. General observations from the study: The authors suggested that few new T cells are recruited per seasonal influenza vaccination.

TCRdb independently ran MiXCR on the RT-PCR reads; one entry per CDR3 protein. Among about 180,000 distinct CDR3 sequences, 9.2% were seen once, and the ten largest hold approximately 11%. This clonotype has ten or more counts. Its target is unknown. This CDR3 has 15 amino acids. Germline loops: CDR1 MGHRA, CDR2 YSYEKL. With 1 base clipped from V and 4 bases from J, the junction kept 5 bases outside the gene matches. This TCR came from a man aged 45-65 years who received an inactivated influenza vaccine. The genes are TRBV4-1 and TRBJ2-7; TRBD1 matches 9 bases. The specimen comprised non-naive T cells sorted from PBMCs, sampled on the day of vaccination. CDR3 DNA: TGCGCCAGCAGCCAAGTACACAGGGGGCAATACGAGCAGTACTTC. Its protein is CASSQVHRGQYEQYF.